The present T cell receptor (beta chain) was sequenced within a study of ipilimumab plus nivolumab after autologous stem cell transplantation. Across the study: Median doses per patient: a few ipilimumab, 7 to 9 nivolumab. The DLBCL group included primary refractory and relapsed cases. General study points: Per the authors, repertoire, Treg and microbiota data justify further study.

Clones were read by immunoSEQ multiplex PCR, and TCRdb kept only the in-frame ones, dropping some. The sample has some 16,000 clones, over 75% seen once; the top ten hold 15% to 20%. A note on this clone: Its matching antigen is unknown.

Starting 14 to 28 days after autologous transplant, ipilimumab 1 mg/kg was given. Germline V gene lookup returns CDR1 SGHRS and CDR2 YFSETQ. The germline V and J ends were trimmed by 0 bases and 5 bases, with 8 bases remaining between them. This CDR3 has 13 residues. The sequence came from a male donor with diffuse large B-cell lymphoma. V is TRBV5-1 and J is TRBJ1-1; no firm D call. The input for sequencing was PBMCs, taken in a trial of ipilimumab plus nivolumab as post-transplant consolidation. CDR3 in amino acids: CASSLASITEAFF. The CDR3 DNA reads as TGCGCCAGCAGCTTGGCGAGCATTACTGAAGCTTTCTTT.